One and the same sample provided the 15 T cell receptor beta chains below, sequenced in a study of control samples from healthy donors and cancer patients. Clones were sequenced by immunoSEQ multiplex PCR, and TCRdb holds only the in-frame ones, with some missing. The sample has tens of thousands of clones, 90% to 95% seen once. Sequencing was performed on blood. The receptors derive from a woman aged 30 to 39 in good health.

This sequence joins TRBV10-2 and TRBJ2-1, with D maybe TRBD2 (6 bases). Trimming shortened V by 3 bases and J by 4 bases, and 10 bases separated the two germline ends. Germline CDR1 reads WSHSY; CDR2 reads SAAADI. The CDR3 sequence is 14 residues long. This CDR3 reads CASSDRLEYNEQFF. The CDR3 DNA follows: TGCGCCAGCAGTGACAGACTAGAGTACAATGAGCAGTTCTTC.

The chain is built from TRBV3-1 (or the pseudogene TRBV3-2) and TRBJ1-5; D possibly corresponds to TRBD1 (5 bases). Germline assignment: CDR1 LGHDT and CDR2 YNNKEL (reference sequence). CDR3 length: 14 amino acids. Trimming pared 8 bases from V and 2 bases from J, leaving 13 bases between. CDR3 coding DNA: TGTGCCAGCTCCCGGGGGACGGGCAATCAGCCCCAGCATTTT. It yields the protein CASSRGTGNQPQHF.

The rearrangement joins TRBV5-6 to TRBJ1-1; a weak D match, TRBD1 (6 bases). The V gene's germline CDR1 is SGHDT and CDR2 YYEEEE. The CDR3 extends over 15 amino acids. Trimming pared 0 bases from V and 7 bases from J, leaving 16 bases between. In DNA, the CDR3 is TGTGCCAGCAGCTTGGCGCGGACAGCCCGGTATGAAGCTTTCTTT. Translation gives CASSLARTARYEAFF.

The V and J genes are TRBV7-2 and TRBJ2-5, with no clear D. The ends were cut back, 5 bases at V and 5 bases at J, with 6 bases in the middle. Germline CDR1 reads SGHTA; CDR2 reads FQGNSA. The CDR3 loop spans 11 amino acids. The CDR3 region has the DNA TGTGCCAGCAGCCTGCAGGAGACCCAGTACTTC. It yields the protein CASSLQETQYF.

This rearrangement joins TRBV5-6 to TRBJ1-2; D call uncertain. This CDR3 is 12 amino acids long. The V end lost 2 bases, the J end lost 8 bases, and 10 bases lay between the germline ends. Germline lookup yields CDR1 SGHDT and CDR2 YYEEEE. This CDR3 is CASSFHGEGYTF. Written as DNA, the CDR3 is TGTGCCAGCAGCTTTCACGGGGAGGGCTACACCTTC.

This chain uses TRBV30 with TRBJ1-1; D gene uncertain. Germline V lookup: CDR1 GTSNPN, CDR2 SVGIG (reference sequence). This CDR3 contains 15 residues. Deletions cut 2 bases from V and 1 base from J, with 14 bases between. In DNA, the CDR3 is TGTGCCTGGAGTAGGAAGGGAAGTTGGAACACTGAAGCTTTCTTT. Amino acids: CAWSRKGSWNTEAFF.

This clone was counted only a few times. For the CDR3, the DNA is TGCGCCAGCAGCTTCGGTGAAACTAATGAAAAACTGTTTTTT. This encodes CASSFGETNEKLFF. The chain uses TRBV5-1 and TRBJ1-4; D is undetermined. The CDR3 is made up of 14 amino acids. The V end was cut by 2 bases, the J end by 1 base, with 6 bases between. From germline, CDR1 is SGHRS and CDR2 YFSETQ.

This chain connects TRBV5-4 to TRBJ2-3; 14 bases line up with TRBD2. V shed 0 bases and J 2 bases; nucleotides not matched to a gene: 5. The CDR3 totals 18 residues. Germline lookup yields CDR1 SGHNT and CDR2 YYREEE (reference sequence). CDR3 sequence reads: CASSLDGLAGGNTDTQYF. In DNA form, the CDR3 reads TGTGCCAGCAGCTTGGACGGACTAGCGGGGGGCAACACAGATACGCAGTATTTT.

The chain combines TRBV6-1 with TRBJ1-1; maybe TRBD1 (6 bases). The CDR3 covers 14 residues. V lost 7 bases and J 4 bases, leaving 16 bases between the germline ends. Germline CDR1 and CDR2: MNHNS and SASEGT. CDR3 nucleotides: TGTGCCAGCAATCAGGGGAGGGTAGGCACTGAAGCTTTCTTT. Translating it yields CASNQGRVGTEAFF.

This clone was observed once. The chain combines TRBV4-1 with TRBJ1-2; D perhaps matches TRBD1 (6 bases). The germline gives CDR1 MGHRA, CDR2 YSYEKL. The CDR3 has 14 residues. V shed 4 bases and J shed 2 bases, with 11 bases lying between them. CDR3 sequence (DNA): TGCGCCAGCAGCCTGCACGGACAGAACTATGGCTACACCTTC. This gives the protein CASSLHGQNYGYTF.

The chain combines TRBV5-1 with TRBJ1-1; TRBD1 is a possible D gene (6 bases). The V end lost 4 bases, the J end lost 7 bases, and 17 bases lay between the germline ends. The CDR3 is made up of 14 amino acids. The germline gives CDR1 SGHRS, CDR2 YFSETQ. CDR3 in amino acids: CASSPDSRGNEAFF. The DNA of the CDR3 is TGCGCCAGCAGCCCAGACAGCAGGGGAAATGAAGCTTTCTTT.

This rearrangement joins TRBV29-1 to TRBJ1-1; the D gene is possibly TRBD1 (6 bases). Trimming left V 4 bases short and J 6 bases short, with 18 bases between. CDR1 SQVTM and CDR2 ANQGSEA come from the germline V gene. The CDR3 spans 14 residues. The CDR3 DNA reads as TGCAGCGTTGCCATGGGGGGCACGTATGCTGAAGCTTTCTTT. It is translated as CSVAMGGTYAEAFF.

This clone was found once. V and J are TRBV7-2 and TRBJ2-7; TRBD2 is a possible D gene (6 bases). The germline V gene has CDR1 SGHTA and CDR2 FQGNSA. The CDR3 extends over 16 amino acids. The germline V and J ends were trimmed by 0 bases and 4 bases, with 16 bases remaining between them. Written as DNA, the CDR3 is TGTGCCAGCAGCTTAGCCGGGACTTCCCCGGCTTACGAGCAGTACTTC. Translating it yields CASSLAGTSPAYEQYF.

The chain links TRBV24-1 to TRBJ2-3, with D perhaps TRBD2 (6 bases). Germline assignment: CDR1 KGHDR and CDR2 SFDVKD. The ends were cut back, 6 bases at V and 1 base at J, with 10 bases in the middle. The CDR3 contains 14 residues. The CDR3 bases are TGTGCCACCAGTCCGGGACTTGGCACAGATACGCAGTATTTT. Its protein product is CATSPGLGTDTQYF.

The chain couples TRBV27 to TRBJ2-7; 10 nucleotides match TRBD1. The CDR3 spans 14 residues. J gave up 6 bases and V 5 bases, and 7 bases lay outside the gene matches. Germline CDR1 reads MNHEY; CDR2 reads SMNVEV (reference sequence). CDR3 sequence: CASSQRDRGSEQYF. In DNA form, the CDR3 reads TGTGCCAGCAGTCAACGGGACAGGGGTTCCGAGCAGTACTTC.